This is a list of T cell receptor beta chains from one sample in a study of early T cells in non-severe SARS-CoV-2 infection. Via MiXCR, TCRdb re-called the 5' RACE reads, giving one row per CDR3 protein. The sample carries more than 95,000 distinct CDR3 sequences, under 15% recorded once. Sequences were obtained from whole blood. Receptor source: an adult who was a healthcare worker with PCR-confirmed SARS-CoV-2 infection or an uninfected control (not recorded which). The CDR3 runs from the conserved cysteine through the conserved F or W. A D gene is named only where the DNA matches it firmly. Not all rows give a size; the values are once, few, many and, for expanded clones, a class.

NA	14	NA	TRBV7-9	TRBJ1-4	CASRDDDLGLKLFF	TGTGCCAGCAGAGACGATGATCTGGGGTTAAAACTGTTTTTT
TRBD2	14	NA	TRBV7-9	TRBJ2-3	CASSFVRGADTQYF	TGTGCCAGCAGCTTCGTCCGGGGGGCAGATACGCAGTATTTT
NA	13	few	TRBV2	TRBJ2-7	CASSRQGTYEQYF	TGTGCCAGCTCCCGCCAAGGTACTTACGAGCAGTACTTC
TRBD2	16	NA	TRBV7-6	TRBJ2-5	CASSPGLAGPFQTQYF	TGTGCCAGCAGCCCCGGACTAGCGGGGCCTTTTCAGACCCAGTACTTC
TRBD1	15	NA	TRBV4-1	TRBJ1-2	CASSQEQGWVDGYTF	TGCGCCAGCAGCCAAGAACAGGGGTGGGTGGATGGCTACACCTTC
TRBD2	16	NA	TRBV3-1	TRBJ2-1	CASSQIAGDSGNEQFF	TGTGCCAGCAGCCAGATAGCGGGGGACTCAGGGAATGAGCAGTTCTTC
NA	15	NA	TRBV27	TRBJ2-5	CASSPRLYNQETQYF	TGTGCCAGCAGTCCTCGATTGTACAACCAAGAGACCCAGTACTTC
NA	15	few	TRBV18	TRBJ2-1	CASSPRQAQYNEQFF	TGTGCCAGCTCTCCTAGACAGGCCCAATACAATGAGCAGTTCTTC
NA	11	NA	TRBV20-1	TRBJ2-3	CSARDQGQQYF	TGCAGTGCTAGAGATCAGGGACAGCAGTATTTT
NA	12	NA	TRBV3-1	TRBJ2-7	CASSQVTAVLYF	TGTGCCAGCAGCCAAGTTACGGCAGTGTTGTACTTC
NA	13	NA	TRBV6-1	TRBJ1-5	CASSSRPGQPQHF	TGTGCCAGCAGTTCACGGCCCGGTCAGCCCCAGCATTTT
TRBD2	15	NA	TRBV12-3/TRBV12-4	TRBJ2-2	CASSLGTSGAGELFF	TGTGCCAGCAGTTTAGGGACTAGCGGGGCCGGGGAGCTGTTTTTT
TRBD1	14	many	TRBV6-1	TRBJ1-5	CASSLQGANQPQHF	TGTGCCAGCAGTCTACAGGGGGCCAATCAGCCCCAGCATTTT
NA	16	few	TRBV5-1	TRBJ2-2	CASSLEGTWGTGELFF	TGCGCCAGCAGCTTGGAGGGGACGTGGGGCACCGGGGAGCTGTTTTTT
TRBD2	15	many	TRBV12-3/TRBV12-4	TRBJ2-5	CASSYGLAGSETQYF	TGTGCCAGCAGTTATGGACTAGCGGGGTCAGAGACCCAGTACTTC
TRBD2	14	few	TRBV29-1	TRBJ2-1	CSVGLAGMGDEQFF	TGCAGCGTTGGTCTAGCGGGGATGGGGGATGAGCAGTTCTTC
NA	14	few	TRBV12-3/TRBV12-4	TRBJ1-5	CASKRSHGDQPQHF	TGTGCCAGCAAAAGGTCCCACGGGGATCAGCCCCAGCATTTT
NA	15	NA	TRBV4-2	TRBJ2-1	CASSQRTSQGDEQFF	TGTGCCAGCAGCCAAAGAACTAGCCAGGGGGATGAGCAGTTCTTC
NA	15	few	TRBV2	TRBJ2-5	CASSDAAVSQETQYF	TGTGCCAGCAGTGACGCGGCCGTCAGCCAAGAGACCCAGTACTTC
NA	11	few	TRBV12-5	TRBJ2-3	CASGLWDTQYF	TGTGCTAGTGGTTTGTGGGATACGCAGTATTTT
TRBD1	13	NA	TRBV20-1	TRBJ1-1	CSARDSDRGGAFF	TGCAGTGCTAGAGATTCGGACAGGGGAGGGGCTTTCTTT
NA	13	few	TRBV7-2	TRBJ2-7	CASSSGPSYEQYF	TGTGCCAGCAGCTCGGGGCCCTCTTACGAGCAGTACTTC
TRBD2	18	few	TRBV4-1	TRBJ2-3	CASSQAQLTSGTTDTQYF	TGCGCCAGCAGCCAAGCCCAATTGACTAGCGGGACCACAGATACGCAGTATTTT
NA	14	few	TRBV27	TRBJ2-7	CASSPSFKGDEQYF	TGTGCCAGCAGTCCAAGTTTCAAGGGAGACGAGCAGTACTTC
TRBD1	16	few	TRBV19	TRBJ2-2	CASTTGDRIVAGELFF	TGTGCCAGTACGACCGGGGACAGGATAGTGGCCGGGGAGCTGTTTTTT
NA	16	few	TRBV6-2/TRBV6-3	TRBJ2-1	CASSYSRAHPTNEQFF	TGTGCCAGCAGTTACTCGAGGGCACACCCTACCAATGAGCAGTTCTTC
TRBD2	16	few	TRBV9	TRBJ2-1	CASSVGGGATYNEQFF	TGTGCCAGCAGCGTTGGCGGGGGGGCCACCTACAATGAGCAGTTCTTC
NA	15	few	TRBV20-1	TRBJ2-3	CSATHSVFTTDTQYF	TGCAGTGCTACCCACTCGGTATTCACCACAGATACGCAGTATTTT
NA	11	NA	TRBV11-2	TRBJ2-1	CASSSHNEQFF	TGTGCCAGCAGCAGCCACAATGAGCAGTTCTTC
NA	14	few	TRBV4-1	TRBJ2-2	CASRSEVYTGELFF	TGCGCCAGCAGGAGCGAGGTGTACACCGGGGAGCTGTTTTTT
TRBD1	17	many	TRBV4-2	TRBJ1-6	CASSLGVSRGINSPLHF	TGTGCCAGCAGCCTAGGCGTATCCAGGGGGATAAATTCACCCCTCCACTTT
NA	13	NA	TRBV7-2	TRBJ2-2	CASSLELVGELFF	TGTGCCAGCAGCTTAGAGCTTGTCGGGGAGCTGTTTTTT
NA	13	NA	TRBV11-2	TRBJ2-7	CASSINHGYEQYF	TGTGCCAGCAGCATTAACCACGGTTACGAGCAGTACTTC
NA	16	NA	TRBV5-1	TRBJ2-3	CASSNLGGGGTDTQYF	TGCGCCAGCAGTAATCTAGGGGGAGGAGGGACAGATACGCAGTATTTT
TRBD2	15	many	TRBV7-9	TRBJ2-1	CASSFSGTSSNEQFF	TGTGCCAGCAGCTTCTCCGGGACTAGTTCTAATGAGCAGTTCTTC
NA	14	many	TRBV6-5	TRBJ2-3	CASSWGLSTDTQYF	TGTGCCAGCAGTTGGGGACTGAGCACAGATACGCAGTATTTT
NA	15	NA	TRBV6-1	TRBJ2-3	CASKRTGDATDTQYF	TGTGCCAGCAAGAGAACCGGAGACGCCACAGATACGCAGTATTTT
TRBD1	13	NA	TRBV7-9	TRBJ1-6	CASSSQGGSPLHF	TGTGCCAGCAGCTCCCAGGGGGGATCACCCCTCCACTTT
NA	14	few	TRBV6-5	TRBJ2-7	CASTNQQGGGEQYF	TGTGCCAGCACCAACCAACAGGGTGGGGGCGAGCAGTACTTC
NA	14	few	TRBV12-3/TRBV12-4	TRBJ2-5	CASSHALSGETQYF	TGTGCCAGCAGCCACGCACTCTCGGGGGAGACCCAGTACTTC
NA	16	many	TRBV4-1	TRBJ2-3	CASSQDSGESTDTQYF	TGCGCCAGCAGCCAAGATTCGGGGGAGAGCACAGATACGCAGTATTTT
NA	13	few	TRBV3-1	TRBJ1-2	CASSQPASSGYTF	TGTGCCAGCAGCCAACCGGCCAGTAGCGGCTACACCTTC
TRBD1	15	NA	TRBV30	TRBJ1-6	CAWIGTDSYNSPLHF	TGTGCCTGGATTGGGACAGACTCCTATAATTCACCCCTCCACTTT
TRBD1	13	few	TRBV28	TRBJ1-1	CASREQGTTEAFF	TGTGCCAGCAGGGAACAGGGGACCACTGAAGCTTTCTTT
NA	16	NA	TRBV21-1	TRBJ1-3	CASSPRDRGGGNTIYF	TGTGCCAGCAGCCCCCGGGACAGGGGGGGCGGAAACACCATATATTTT
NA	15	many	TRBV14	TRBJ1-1	CASSPRQGLNTEAFF	TGTGCCAGCAGCCCTAGACAAGGATTGAACACTGAAGCTTTCTTT
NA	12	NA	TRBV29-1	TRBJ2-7	CSVESGTDEQYF	TGCAGCGTTGAGTCTGGGACTGACGAGCAGTACTTC
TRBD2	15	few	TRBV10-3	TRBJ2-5	CAISRTSGGEETQYF	TGTGCCATCAGTCGGACTAGCGGGGGGGAAGAGACCCAGTACTTC
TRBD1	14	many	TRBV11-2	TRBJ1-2	CASSAYRGHYGYTF	TGTGCCAGCAGCGCCTACAGGGGCCACTATGGCTACACCTTC
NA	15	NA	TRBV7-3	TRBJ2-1	CASSEGQSSYNEQFF	TGTGCCAGCAGCGAAGGACAGAGCTCCTACAATGAGCAGTTCTTC
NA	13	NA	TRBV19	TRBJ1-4	CASNSIRSEKLFF	TGTGCCAGTAACAGCATACGGAGTGAAAAACTGTTTTTT
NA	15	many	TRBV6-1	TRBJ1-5	CASIREGNSNQPQHF	TGTGCCAGCATCCGAGAAGGAAATAGCAATCAGCCCCAGCATTTT
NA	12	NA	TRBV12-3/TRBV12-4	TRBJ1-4	CASTGLGEKLFF	TGTGCCAGCACAGGGCTGGGGGAAAAACTGTTTTTT
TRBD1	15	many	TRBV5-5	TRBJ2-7	CASSKTGVGIYEQYF	TGTGCCAGCAGCAAGACAGGGGTCGGGATATACGAGCAGTACTTC
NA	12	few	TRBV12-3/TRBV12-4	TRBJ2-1	CASSSRQDSRFF	TGTGCCAGCAGCTCAAGACAGGATTCCCGATTTTTC